This entry concerns a single TCR beta chain. Its antigen is currently unknown. These data originate in a study of cytomegalovirus exposure and HLA in healthy donors. A multiplex PCR was run with 60 Vbeta primers and 13 Jbeta primers. Profiled with immunoSEQ multiplex PCR; TCRdb holds only in-frame clones, not every one. The sample contains around 94,000 clones, 75% to 80% of which appear only once. Notes on the study in general: CMV serostatus alone was available as immune exposure information. In a later analysis, specific HLA alleles were associated with under 20,000 TCR beta sequences at a 0.05 false discovery rate.

In germline, CDR1 is MDHEN, CDR2 SYDVKM. The CDR3 consists of 17 residues. Between the trimmed V and J ends, which lost 4 bases and 0 bases, there was a span of 13 bases. The origin of this receptor is a male donor in good health and CMV-seropositive. Sample: PBMCs. This rearrangement joins TRBV28 to TRBJ2-6; possibly TRBD1 for D (6 bases). This chain's CDR3 is CASSSPGQLSGANVLTF. Here the CDR3 DNA reads TGTGCCAGCAGTTCCCCGGGACAACTCTCTGGGGCCAACGTCCTGACTTTC.